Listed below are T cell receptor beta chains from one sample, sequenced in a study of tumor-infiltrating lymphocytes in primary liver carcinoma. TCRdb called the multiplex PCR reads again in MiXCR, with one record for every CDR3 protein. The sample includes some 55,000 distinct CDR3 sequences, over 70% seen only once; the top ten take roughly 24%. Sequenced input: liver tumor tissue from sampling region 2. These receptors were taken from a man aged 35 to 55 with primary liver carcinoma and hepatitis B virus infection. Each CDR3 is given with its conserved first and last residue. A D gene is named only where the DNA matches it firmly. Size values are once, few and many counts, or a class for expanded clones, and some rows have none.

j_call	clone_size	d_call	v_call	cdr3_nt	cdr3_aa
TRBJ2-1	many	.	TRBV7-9	TGTGCCAGCAGACCGAACATGGGGGATGAGCAGTTCTTC	CASRPNMGDEQFF
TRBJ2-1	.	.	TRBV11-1	TGTGCCAGCAGCTTTGGTCTGGGACTTCCTACGCATGAGCAATTCTTC	CASSFGLGLPTHEQFF
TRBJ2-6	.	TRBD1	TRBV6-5	TGTGCCAGCACTCTTTGGACAGGGATGAAGGCTGGGGCAAACGTCCTGACTTTC	CASTLWTGMKAGANVLTF
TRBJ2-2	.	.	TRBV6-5	TGTGCCAGCAGCTACGCAATGGACTGCACCGGGGAGCTGTTTTTT	CASSYAMDCTGELFF
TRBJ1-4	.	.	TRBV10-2	TGCGCTAGCAGTGAGACAGCAACTAATGACAAACTGTTTTTT	CASSETATNDKLFF
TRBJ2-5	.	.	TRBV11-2	TGCGCCAGCAGCTTATATCAGCAGGGCCTGGGTCTAGAGACCCAGTACTTC	CASSLYQQGLGLETQYF
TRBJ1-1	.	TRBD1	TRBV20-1	TGCAGTGCTAGAGATCCCAGGGGGCCCGCTTTCTTT	CSARDPRGPAFF
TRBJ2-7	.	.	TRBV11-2	TGTGCCAGGAGCTCAACCCGGAGGAGAAGATACGAGCATTACTTC	CARSSTRRRRYEHYF
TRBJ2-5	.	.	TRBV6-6	TGTACCAGCAGTTACCACGATGGCAGGGTATCGGAGACCCAATACTTC	CTSSYHDGRVSETQYF
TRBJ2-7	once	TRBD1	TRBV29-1	TGCAGCATTGAACTTGGGGGCAGGGGGAACTACGAGCAGTACTTC	CSIELGGRGNYEQYF
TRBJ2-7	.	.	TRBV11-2	TGTGCCGGCAGCGCGACACAGGGTGGACAAGTCCATGGACTCTATGAGCAGTACTTC	CAGSATQGGQVHGLYEQYF
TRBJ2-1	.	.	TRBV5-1	TGCGCCAGCAGCATGGGCGCTTACAATGGGCAGTTCTTC	CASSMGAYNGQFF
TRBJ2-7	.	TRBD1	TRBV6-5	TGTGCCAGCCAACATGAAGGGGGCTCCTACGAGCACTACTTC	CASQHEGGSYEHYF
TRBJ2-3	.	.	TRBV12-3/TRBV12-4	TGTGCCAGCAATCTACTAGAGGGGTCCGGGCCATATACGCAGTATTTT	CASNLLEGSGPYTQYF
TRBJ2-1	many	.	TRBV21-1	TGTGCCAGCAGCAAAGGGGACAGGGTTGGCCATGAGCAGTTCTTC	CASSKGDRVGHEQFF
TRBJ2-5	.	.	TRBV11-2	TGTGCCAGCAGTGACATGACTGGAGCGGGAGAGACCCAGTACTTC	CASSDMTGAGETQYF
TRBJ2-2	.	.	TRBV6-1	TGTGCCAGAAACCGGGGACATGTGAATACCGGGGAGCTGTTTTTT	CARNRGHVNTGELFF
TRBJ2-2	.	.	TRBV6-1	TGTGCCAGCAAGCGCTATCATAACACCGGGAAGCTGTTTTTT	CASKRYHNTGKLFF
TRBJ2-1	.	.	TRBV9	TGTGCCAGCAGCACCCGAGGGGGTCGGAATTACAATGAGCAGTTCTTC	CASSTRGGRNYNEQFF
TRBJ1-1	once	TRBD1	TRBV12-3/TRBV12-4	TGTGCCAGCTGTATGACAGGGTTGACTGAAGCTTTCTTT	CASCMTGLTEAFF
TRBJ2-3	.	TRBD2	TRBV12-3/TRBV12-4	TGTGCCAGCAGTTCGATGACTAGCGGGACCACAGATACGCAGTATTTT	CASSSMTSGTTDTQYF
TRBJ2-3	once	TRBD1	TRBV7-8	TGTGCCAGCACCCACTGGGACAGGGGGACTTTCCCCACAGATACGCAGTATTTT	CASTHWDRGTFPTDTQYF
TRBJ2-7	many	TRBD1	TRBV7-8	TGTGCCAGCAGCTTAGGGGAGCCCGGGACAGGGGACGCCTACGAGCAGTACTTC	CASSLGEPGTGDAYEQYF
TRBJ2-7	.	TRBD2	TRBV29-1	TGCAGCGTCTCCCGACTAGCGAGAACCTACGAGCAGTACTTC	CSVSRLARTYEQYF
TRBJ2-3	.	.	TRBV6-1	TGTGCCAGCAGTGTATTCAGTCCGGATAGTACAGATACGCAGTATTTT	CASSVFSPDSTDTQYF
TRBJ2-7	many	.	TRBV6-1	TGTGCCAGCAGTCCGCAGGGCTGGGAGCAGTACTTC	CASSPQGWEQYF
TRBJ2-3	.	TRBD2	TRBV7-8	TGTGCGTCCGGGACTAGCCTCTCAGACACGCAGTATTTT	CASGTSLSDTQYF
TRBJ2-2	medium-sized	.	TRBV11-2	TGTGCCAGCAGCTTAGAACTAGCCACCGGGGAGCTGTTTTTT	CASSLELATGELFF
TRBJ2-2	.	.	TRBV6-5	TGTGCCAGCAGTTACGGGAGGTTGACCGGGAAGCTGTTTTTT	CASSYGRLTGKLFF
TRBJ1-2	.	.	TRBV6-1	TGTGTCAGCAGTGAATTGGGCCACACCTTC	CVSSELGHTF
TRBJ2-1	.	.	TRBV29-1	TGCAGTGTGGGACCTCCTTCCGGCTCCTACAATGAGCAGTTCTTC	CSVGPPSGSYNEQFF
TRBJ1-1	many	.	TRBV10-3	TGTGCCATCAGTGAGTCGGCTATAGGGGGGAACACTGAAGCTTTCTTT	CAISESAIGGNTEAFF
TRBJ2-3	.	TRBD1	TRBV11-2	TGTGCCAGCAGCTCTCGGGACAGCACAGGTACGCGGTATTTT	CASSSRDSTGTRYF
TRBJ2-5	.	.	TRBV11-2	TGTGTGAGCAGCTTAGATCTTCTGGAGACCCAGTACTTC	CVSSLDLLETQYF
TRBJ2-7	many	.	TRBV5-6	TGTGCCAGCAGCTTGAATCTCGAGCAGTACTTC	CASSLNLEQYF
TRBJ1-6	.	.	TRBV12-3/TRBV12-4	TGTGCCAGCAGTTTCACTACAGGGCGTAATTCACTCCTCCACTTT	CASSFTTGRNSLLHF
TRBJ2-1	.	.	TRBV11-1	TGTGCCAGCAGCTTAGGCTGGGCATATGAGCACTTCTTC	CASSLGWAYEHFF
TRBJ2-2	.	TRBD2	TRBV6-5	TGTGCCAGCAGTAAACTAGCGGGACTAAGCGCCGGGGAACTGTTTTTT	CASSKLAGLSAGELFF
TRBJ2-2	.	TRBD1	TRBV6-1	TGTGCCAGCAGTGCTATCAGACAGGGGAACACCGTGGAGCTGTTCTTT	CASSAIRQGNTVELFF
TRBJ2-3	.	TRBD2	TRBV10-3	TGTGCCAACAGTGCGCGGATTTTAGCGGGACTTAGAACAGATACGATGCATTTT	CANSARILAGLRTDTMHF
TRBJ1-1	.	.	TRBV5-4	TGTGCCAGCAGCGGAGGGGAAGGGTACACTGAAGCTTTCTTT	CASSGGEGYTEAFF
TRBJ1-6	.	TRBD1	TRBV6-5	TGTGCCAGCAGTTACTCAGGGCTACAGGGGTCGAGAAATTCACCCCTCCACTTT	CASSYSGLQGSRNSPLHF
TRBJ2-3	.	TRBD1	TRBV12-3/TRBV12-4	TGTGCCAGCAGTTTGGGACAGGGACCTTCTAACACAGATACGCAGTGTTTT	CASSLGQGPSNTDTQCF
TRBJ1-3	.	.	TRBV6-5	TGTATCAGCAGCCAGAGGGGTGGAAACACCATATATTTT	CISSQRGGNTIYF
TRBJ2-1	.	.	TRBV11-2	TGTGCCAGCAGTTTGGATATCGCCCTAGCCATGGGCAAGCAGTTCTTC	CASSLDIALAMGKQFF
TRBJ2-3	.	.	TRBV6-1	TGTGCCAACAGGACTTCTGAGGCGGATACGCAGTATTTT	CANRTSEADTQYF
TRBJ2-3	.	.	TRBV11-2	TGTGCCAGCAGATTAGGATTGGGGGGTTCAGATACACACTATTTT	CASRLGLGGSDTHYF
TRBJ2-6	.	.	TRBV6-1	TGTGCCAGCAATTTCGATTGGGGGAGCTCTGGGGCCAACGTCCTGACTTTC	CASNFDWGSSGANVLTF
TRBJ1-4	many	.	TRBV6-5	TGTGCCAGCAGTAAACAGGGCTTTCTGGGTGAAAAACTGTTTTTT	CASSKQGFLGEKLFF
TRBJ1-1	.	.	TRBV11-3	TGTGCCAGCAGCTTAGCAGTGGGGTCTGAAGCTATCTTT	CASSLAVGSEAIF
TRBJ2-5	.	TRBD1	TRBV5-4	TGTGCGAGCAGCGATGGGGAGACAGGGCAAGAGACCCACTACTTC	CASSDGETGQETHYF
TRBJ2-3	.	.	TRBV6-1	TGTATCAGCAGTGAAGGGTCAGGCACAGATACGCAGTATTTT	CISSEGSGTDTQYF
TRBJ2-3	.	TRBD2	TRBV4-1	TGCGCCAGCAGCCTTATAGCGGGAGTAGGAACAGATACGCAATATTTT	CASSLIAGVGTDTQYF